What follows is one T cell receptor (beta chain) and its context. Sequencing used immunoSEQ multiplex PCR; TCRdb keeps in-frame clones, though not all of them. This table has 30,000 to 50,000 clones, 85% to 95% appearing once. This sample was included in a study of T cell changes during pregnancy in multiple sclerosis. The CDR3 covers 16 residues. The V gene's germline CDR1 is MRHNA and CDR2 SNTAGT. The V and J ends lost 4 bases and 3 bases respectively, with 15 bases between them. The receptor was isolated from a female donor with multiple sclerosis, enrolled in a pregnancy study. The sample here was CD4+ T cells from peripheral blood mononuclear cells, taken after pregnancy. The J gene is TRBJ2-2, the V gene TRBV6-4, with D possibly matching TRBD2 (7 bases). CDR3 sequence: CASSGTPGGHTGELFF. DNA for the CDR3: TGTGCCAGCAGTGGTACCCCCGGGGGGCACACCGGGGAGCTGTTTTTT.